The present T cell receptor beta chain was sequenced within a study of OX40 agonist ivuxolimab in advanced cancers. In the study overall: Hepatocellular carcinoma, melanoma, renal cell or head and neck cancer occurred in dose-escalation patients. Study-wide findings and caveats: Clonal expansion was seen in CD4+ and CD8+ blood T cells by week 6 at 0.1 to 3.0 mg/kg. Expanded clones tended on average to be more numerous among CD8+ T cells than CD4+.

Concerning this clone: Its specificity is not known.

Germline CDR1 SGHRS, CDR2 YFSETQ. This CDR3 has 16 amino acids. V shed 0 bases and J shed 5 bases, with 17 bases lying between them. Profiling relied on immunoSEQ multiplex PCR, and the TCRdb table lists in-frame clones only, not all of them. The sample holds tens of thousands of clones, roughly nine tenths seen once. The chain carries TRBV5-1 and TRBJ2-5, with D possibly TRBD1 on 6 matching bases. The receptor was isolated from an adult with an advanced solid tumor such as melanoma, head and neck, liver or kidney cancer. This material consisted of CD4+ or CD8+ T cells sorted from blood, taken in a trial of the OX40 agonist ivuxolimab. In DNA, the CDR3 is TGCGCCAGCAGCTTGGAAACCAGGGGCCCAAGGGAGACCCAGTACTTC. Encoded protein: CASSLETRGPRETQYF. Full variable domain (rest looked up from reference TRBV5-1 and TRBJ2-5): KAGVTQTPRYLIKTRGQQVTLSCSPISGHRSVSWYQQTPGQGLQFLFEYFSETQRNKGNFPGRFSGRQFSNSRSEMNVSTLELGDSALYLCASSLETRGPRETQYFGPGTRLLVL.